This T cell receptor (beta chain) was profiled in a study of cytomegalovirus exposure and HLA in healthy donors. Study-level findings and limits: The finding came from a later analysis; first-cohort TCR clusters tended to co-occur in the approximately 120 validation repertoires.

The CDR3 is 14 amino acids. Germline CDR1 and CDR2: MDHEN and SYDVKM. Trimming took off 4 bases at V and 5 bases at J, with 14 bases between the two ends. Separate from the approximately 700-subject first cohort was the approximately 110-subject validation cohort, to which the donors belonged. On this clone: Antigen: not known.

This table comes from immunoSEQ multiplex PCR, and its TCRdb copy is limited to in-frame clones, with some not included. The data contain some 120,000 clones, 85% to 95% of them singletons. The material sequenced was PBMCs. This chain links TRBV28 with TRBJ2-5; TRBD2 is a possible D gene (6 bases). This TCR was sampled from a woman aged 18-29 years in good health and CMV-seronegative. CDR3 in DNA: TGTGCCAGCAGTTCTCGACTAGGAGGTGAGACCCAGTACTTC. Encoded protein: CASSSRLGGETQYF.